The entry below gives a single T cell receptor (beta chain) sequence along with its context. Each CDR3 protein is one row after TCRdb ran MiXCR on the 5' RACE reads. The sample shows 450,000 to 600,000 distinct CDR3 sequences, less than 15% of them seen only once. The entry originates in a study of T cells after yellow fever vaccination. Deletions cut 0 bases from V and 8 bases from J, with 10 bases between. The CDR3 is made up of 14 amino acids. The germline V gene encodes CDR1 LGHNA and CDR2 YSLEER. This specimen was PBMCs, taken on the day of the yellow fever booster vaccination. The sequence came from a man aged 25 to 40 who received the YFV17D yellow fever vaccine. The chain combines TRBV4-3 with TRBJ2-2; D remains unclear. CDR3 amino acids: CASSQEVRKGELFF. The CDR3 DNA reads as TGCGCCAGCAGCCAAGAAGTGCGTAAGGGGGAGCTGTTTTTT.